This T cell receptor beta chain came from a study of cytomegalovirus exposure and HLA in healthy donors. Turning to the study itself: Of the donors genotyped, a few hundred in all, 75% to 90% fell in the Caucasian-associated ancestry cluster.

This CDR3 region has 15 residues. Germline CDR1 reads SGHTA; CDR2 reads FQGNSA. The J segment lost 6 bases and the V segment lost 5 bases, leaving 12 bases of the junction unmatched. Note on this clone: Its antigen is still unknown.

The PCR ran on 60 Vbeta and 13 Jbeta primers. Method: immunoSEQ multiplex PCR; TCRdb's copy keeps in-frame clones and lacks some. The repertoire holds roughly 110,000 clones, about 81% seen once, with roughly 2.9% in the top ten. Study conclusions and caveats: Within a later analysis, the majority of CMV-associated TCR beta chains appeared HLA-restricted.

The receptor was derived from a male donor in good health and CMV-seropositive. The sample was PBMCs. The chain has TRBV7-2 and TRBJ2-7; 8 bases line up with TRBD2. DNA of the CDR3: TGTGCCAGCAGCCCAGGCGGGGGGTATATGCTCGAGCAGTACTTC. As protein: CASSPGGGYMLEQYF. The full variable domain, in which reference TRBV7-2 and TRBJ2-7 provide the parts outside the CDR3, is GAGVSQSPSNKVTEKGKDVELRCDPISGHTALYWYRQSLGQGLEFLIYFQGNSAPDKSGLPSDRFSAERTGGSVSTLTIQRTQQEDSAVYLCASSPGGGYMLEQYFGPGTRLTVT.